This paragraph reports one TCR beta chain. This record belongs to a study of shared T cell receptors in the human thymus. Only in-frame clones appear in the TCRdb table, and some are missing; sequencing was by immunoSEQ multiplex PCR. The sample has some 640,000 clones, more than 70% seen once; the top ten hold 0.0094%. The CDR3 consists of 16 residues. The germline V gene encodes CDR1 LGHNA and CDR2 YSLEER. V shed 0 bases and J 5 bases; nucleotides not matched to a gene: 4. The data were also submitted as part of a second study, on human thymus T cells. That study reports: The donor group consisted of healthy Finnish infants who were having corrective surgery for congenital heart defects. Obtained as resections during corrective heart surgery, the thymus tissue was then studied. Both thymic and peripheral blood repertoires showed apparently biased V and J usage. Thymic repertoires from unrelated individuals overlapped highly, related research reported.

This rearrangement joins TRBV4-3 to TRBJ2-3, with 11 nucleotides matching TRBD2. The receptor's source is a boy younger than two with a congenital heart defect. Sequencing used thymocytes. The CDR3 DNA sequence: TGCGCCAGCAGCCAAGAGCTAGCGGGGGGTGGAGATACGCAGTATTTT. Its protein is CASSQELAGGGDTQYF.